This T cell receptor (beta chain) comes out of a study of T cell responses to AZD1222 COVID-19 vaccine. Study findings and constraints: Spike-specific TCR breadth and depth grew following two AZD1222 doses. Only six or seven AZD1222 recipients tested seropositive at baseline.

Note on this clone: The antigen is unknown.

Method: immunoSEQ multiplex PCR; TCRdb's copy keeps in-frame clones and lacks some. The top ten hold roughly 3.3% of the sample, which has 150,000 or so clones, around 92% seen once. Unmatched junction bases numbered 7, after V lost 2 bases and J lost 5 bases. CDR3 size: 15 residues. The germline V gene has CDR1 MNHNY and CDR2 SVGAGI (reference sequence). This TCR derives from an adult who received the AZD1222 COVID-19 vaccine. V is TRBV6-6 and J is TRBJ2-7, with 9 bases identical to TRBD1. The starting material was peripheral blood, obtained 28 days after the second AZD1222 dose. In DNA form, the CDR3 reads TGTGCCAGCAGTTACGGGACAGGGAAGCAGGACGAGCAGTACTTC. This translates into CASSYGTGKQDEQYF.